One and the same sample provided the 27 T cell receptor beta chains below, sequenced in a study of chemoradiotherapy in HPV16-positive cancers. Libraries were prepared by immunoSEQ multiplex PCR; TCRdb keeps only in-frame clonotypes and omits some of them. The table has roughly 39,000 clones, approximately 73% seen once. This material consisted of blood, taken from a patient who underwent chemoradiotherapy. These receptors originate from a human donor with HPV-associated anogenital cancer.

CDR3 amino acids: CASAGLDNSPLHF. Written as DNA, the CDR3 is TGTGCCAGCGCAGGGCTCGATAATTCACCCCTCCACTTT. The genes are TRBV6-1 and TRBJ1-6; D is possibly TRBD1 (5 bases). In germline, CDR1 is MNHNS, CDR2 SASEGT. Trimming shortened V by 8 bases and J by 5 bases, and 10 bases separated the two germline ends. This CDR3 has 13 amino acids.

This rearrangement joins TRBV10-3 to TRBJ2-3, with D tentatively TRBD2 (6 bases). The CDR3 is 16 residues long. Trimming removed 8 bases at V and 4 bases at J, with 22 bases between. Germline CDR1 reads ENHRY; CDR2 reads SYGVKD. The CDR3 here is CAIAKGLGVDSDTQYF. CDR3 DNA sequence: TGTGCCATCGCTAAGGGACTGGGGGTGGATTCAGATACGCAGTATTTT.

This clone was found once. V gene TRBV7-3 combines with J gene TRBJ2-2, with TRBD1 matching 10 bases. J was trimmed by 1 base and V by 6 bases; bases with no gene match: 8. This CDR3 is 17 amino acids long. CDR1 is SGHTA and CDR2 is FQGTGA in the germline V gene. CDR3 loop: CASSLTGTGVNTGELFF. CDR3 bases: TGTGCCAGCAGTCTAACCGGGACAGGGGTGAACACCGGGGAGCTGTTTTTT. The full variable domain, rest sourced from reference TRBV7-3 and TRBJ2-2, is GAGVSQTPSNKVTEKGKYVELRCDPISGHTALYWYRQSLGQGPEFLIYFQGTGAADDSGLPNDRFFAVRPEGSVSTLKIQRTERGDSAVYLCASSLTGTGVNTGELFFGEGSRLTVL.

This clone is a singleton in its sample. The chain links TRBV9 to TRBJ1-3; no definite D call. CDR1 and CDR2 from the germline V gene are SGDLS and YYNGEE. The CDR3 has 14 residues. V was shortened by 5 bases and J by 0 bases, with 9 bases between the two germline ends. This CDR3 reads CASSSILSGNTIYF. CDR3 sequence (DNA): TGTGCCAGCAGTTCTATCCTCTCTGGAAACACCATATATTTT.

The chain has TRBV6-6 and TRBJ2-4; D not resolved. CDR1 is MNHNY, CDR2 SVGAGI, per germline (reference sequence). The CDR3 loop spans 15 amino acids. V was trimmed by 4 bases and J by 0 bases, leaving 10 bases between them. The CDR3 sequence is CASSSTGQAKNIQYF. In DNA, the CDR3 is TGTGCCAGCAGTTCCACCGGGCAAGCCAAAAACATTCAGTACTTC.

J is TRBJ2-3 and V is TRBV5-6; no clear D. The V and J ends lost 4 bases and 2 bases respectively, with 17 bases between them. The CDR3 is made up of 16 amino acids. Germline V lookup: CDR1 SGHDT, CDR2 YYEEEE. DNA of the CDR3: TGTGCCAGCAGCCCCCTTTATCAGGAATCCACAGATACGCAGTATTTT. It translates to CASSPLYQESTDTQYF.

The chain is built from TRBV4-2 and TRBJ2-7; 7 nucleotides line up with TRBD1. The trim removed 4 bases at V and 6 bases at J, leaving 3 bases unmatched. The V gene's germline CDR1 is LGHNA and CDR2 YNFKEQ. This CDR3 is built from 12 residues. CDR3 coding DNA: TGTGCCAGCAGCCCCTACAGGGGCGAGCAGTACTTC. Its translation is CASSPYRGEQYF.

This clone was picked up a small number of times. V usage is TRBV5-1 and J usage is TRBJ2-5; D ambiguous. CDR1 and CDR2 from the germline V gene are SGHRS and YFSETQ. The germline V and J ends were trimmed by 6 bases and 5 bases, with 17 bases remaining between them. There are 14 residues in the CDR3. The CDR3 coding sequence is TGCGCCAGCACCGTGGTTCTCGGCTCGGAGACCCAGTACTTC. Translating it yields CASTVVLGSETQYF.

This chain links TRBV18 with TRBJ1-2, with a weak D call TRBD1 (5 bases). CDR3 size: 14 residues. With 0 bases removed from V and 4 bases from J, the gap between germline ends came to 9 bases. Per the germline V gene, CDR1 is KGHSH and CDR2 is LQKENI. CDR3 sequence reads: CASSPPGDRYGYTF. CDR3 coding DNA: TGTGCCAGCTCACCACCAGGGGACCGCTATGGCTACACCTTC.

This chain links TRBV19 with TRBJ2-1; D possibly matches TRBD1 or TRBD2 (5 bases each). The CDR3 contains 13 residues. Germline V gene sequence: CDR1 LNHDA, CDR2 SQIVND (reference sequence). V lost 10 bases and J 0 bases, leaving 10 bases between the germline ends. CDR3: CATSGSSYNEQFF. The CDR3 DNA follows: TGTGCCACATCAGGGAGCTCCTACAATGAGCAGTTCTTC.

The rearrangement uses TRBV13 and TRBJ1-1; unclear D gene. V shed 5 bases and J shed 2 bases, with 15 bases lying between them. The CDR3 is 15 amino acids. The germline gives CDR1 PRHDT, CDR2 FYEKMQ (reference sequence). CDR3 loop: CASSLPDSINTEAFF. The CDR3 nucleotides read TGTGCCAGCAGCCTCCCAGACTCGATCAACACTGAAGCTTTCTTT.

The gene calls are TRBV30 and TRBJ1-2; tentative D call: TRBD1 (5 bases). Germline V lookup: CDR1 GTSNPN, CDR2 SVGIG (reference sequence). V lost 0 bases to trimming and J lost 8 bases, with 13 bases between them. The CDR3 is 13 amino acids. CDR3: CAWSVGQDLGYTF. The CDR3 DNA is TGTGCCTGGAGTGTGGGGCAAGACTTGGGCTACACCTTC.

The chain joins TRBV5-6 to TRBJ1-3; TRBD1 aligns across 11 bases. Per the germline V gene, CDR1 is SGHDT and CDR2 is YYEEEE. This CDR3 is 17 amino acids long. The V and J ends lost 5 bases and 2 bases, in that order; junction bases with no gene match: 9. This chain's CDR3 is CASSVSGTGGTGNTIYF. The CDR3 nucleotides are TGTGCCAGCAGTGTTTCCGGGACAGGGGGGACTGGAAACACCATATATTTT.

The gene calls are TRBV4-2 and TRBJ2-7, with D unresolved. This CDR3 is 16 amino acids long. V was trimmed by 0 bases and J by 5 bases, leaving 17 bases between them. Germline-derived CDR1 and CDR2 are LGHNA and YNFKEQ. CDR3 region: CASSQDNPGGADEQYF. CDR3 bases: TGTGCCAGCAGCCAAGATAACCCGGGTGGCGCGGACGAGCAGTACTTC.

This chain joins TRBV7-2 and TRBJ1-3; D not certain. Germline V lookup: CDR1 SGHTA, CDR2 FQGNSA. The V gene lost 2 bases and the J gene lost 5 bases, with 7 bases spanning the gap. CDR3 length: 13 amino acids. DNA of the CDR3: TGTGCCAGCAGCTTAAATCCCCGAAACACCATATATTTT. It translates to CASSLNPRNTIYF.

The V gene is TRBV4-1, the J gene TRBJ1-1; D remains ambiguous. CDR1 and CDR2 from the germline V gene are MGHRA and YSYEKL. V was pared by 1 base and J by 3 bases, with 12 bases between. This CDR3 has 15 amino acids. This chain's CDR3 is CASSQVAGPDTEAFF. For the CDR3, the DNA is TGCGCCAGCAGCCAAGTTGCCGGGCCAGACACTGAAGCTTTCTTT.

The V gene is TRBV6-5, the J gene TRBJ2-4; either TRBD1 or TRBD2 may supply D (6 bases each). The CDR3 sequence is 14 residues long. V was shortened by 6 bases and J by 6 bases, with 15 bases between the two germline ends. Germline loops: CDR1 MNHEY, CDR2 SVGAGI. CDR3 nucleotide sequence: TGTGCCAGCAGCCCTACGGGGGCCCTAAACATTCAGTACTTC. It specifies CASSPTGALNIQYF.

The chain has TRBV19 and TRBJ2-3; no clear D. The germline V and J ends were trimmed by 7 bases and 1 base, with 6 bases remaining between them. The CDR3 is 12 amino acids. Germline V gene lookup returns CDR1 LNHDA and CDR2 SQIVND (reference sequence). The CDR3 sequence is CASTLGTDTQYF. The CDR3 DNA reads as TGTGCCAGTACCCTAGGCACAGATACGCAGTATTTT.

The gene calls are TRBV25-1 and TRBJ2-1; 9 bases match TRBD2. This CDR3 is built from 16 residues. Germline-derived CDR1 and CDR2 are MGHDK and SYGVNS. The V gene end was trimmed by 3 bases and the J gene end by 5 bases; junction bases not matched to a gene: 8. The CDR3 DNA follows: TGTGCCAGCAGTGACTATTTGACTAGCGGAAACAATGAGCAGTTCTTC. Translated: CASSDYLTSGNNEQFF.

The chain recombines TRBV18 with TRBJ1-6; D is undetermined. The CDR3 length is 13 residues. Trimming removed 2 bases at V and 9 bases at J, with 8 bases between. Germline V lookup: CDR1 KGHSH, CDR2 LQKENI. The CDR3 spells CASSPGEFSPLHF. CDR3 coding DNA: TGTGCCAGCTCACCAGGGGAATTTTCACCCCTCCACTTT. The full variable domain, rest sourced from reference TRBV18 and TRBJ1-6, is NAGVMQNPRHLVRRRGQEARLRCSPMKGHSHVYWYRQLPEEGLKFMVYLQKENIIDESGMPKERFSAEFPKEGPSILRIQQVVRGDSAAYFCASSPGEFSPLHFGNGTRLTVT.

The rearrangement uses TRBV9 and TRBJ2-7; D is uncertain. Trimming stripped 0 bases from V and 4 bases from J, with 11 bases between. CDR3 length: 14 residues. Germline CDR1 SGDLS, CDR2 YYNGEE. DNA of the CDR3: TGTGCCAGCAGCGTAGGTGTACTCCAGTACGAGCAGTACTTC. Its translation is CASSVGVLQYEQYF.

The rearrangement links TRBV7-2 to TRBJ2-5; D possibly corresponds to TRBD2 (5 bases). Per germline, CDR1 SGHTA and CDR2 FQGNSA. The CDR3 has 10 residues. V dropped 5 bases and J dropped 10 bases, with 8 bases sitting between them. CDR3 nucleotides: TGTGCCAGCAGCCCCGCGGGCCAGTACTTC. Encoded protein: CASSPAGQYF. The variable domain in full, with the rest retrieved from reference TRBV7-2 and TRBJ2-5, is GAGVSQSPSNKVTEKGKDVELRCDPISGHTALYWYRQSLGQGLEFLIYFQGNSAPDKSGLPSDRFSAERTGGSVSTLTIQRTQQEDSAVYLCASSPAGQYFGPGTRLLVL.

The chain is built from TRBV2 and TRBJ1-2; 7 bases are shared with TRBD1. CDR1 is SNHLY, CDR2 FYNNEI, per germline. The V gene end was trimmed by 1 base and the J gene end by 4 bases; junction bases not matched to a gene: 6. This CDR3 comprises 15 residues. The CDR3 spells CASSEVGPGGYGYTF. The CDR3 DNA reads TGTGCCAGCAGTGAAGTGGGTCCAGGGGGCTATGGCTACACCTTC.

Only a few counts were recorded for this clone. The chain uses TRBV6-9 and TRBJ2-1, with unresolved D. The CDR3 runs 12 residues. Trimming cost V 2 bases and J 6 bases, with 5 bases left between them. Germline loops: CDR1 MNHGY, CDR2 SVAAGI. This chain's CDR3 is CASSYGPNEQFF. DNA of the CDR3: TGTGCCAGCAGTTATGGGCCCAATGAGCAGTTCTTC.

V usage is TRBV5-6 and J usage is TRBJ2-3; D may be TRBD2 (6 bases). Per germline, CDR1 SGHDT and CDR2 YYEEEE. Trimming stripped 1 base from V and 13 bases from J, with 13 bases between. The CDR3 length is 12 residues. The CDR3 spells CASSLWGDEEYF. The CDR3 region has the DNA TGTGCCAGCAGCTTGTGGGGGGACGAGGAGTATTTT. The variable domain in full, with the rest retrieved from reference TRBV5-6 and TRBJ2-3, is DAGVTQSPTHLIKTRGQQVTLRCSPKSGHDTVSWYQQALGQGPQFIFQYYEEEERQRGNFPDRFSGHQFPNYSSELNVNALLLGDSALYLCASSLWGDEEYFGPGTRLTVL.

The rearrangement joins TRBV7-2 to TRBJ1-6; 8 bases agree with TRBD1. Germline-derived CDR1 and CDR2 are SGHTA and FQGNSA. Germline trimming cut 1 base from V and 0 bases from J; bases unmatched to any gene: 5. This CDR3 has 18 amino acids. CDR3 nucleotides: TGTGCCAGCAGCTTAGGGACAGGGCTAAGCTCCTATAATTCACCCCTCCACTTT. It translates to CASSLGTGLSSYNSPLHF.

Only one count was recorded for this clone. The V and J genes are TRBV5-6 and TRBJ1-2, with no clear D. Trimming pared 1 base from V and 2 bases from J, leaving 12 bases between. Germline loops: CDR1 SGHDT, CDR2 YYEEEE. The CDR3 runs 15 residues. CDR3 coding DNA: TGTGCCAGCAGCTTGCTGAACAGACCGAACTATGGCTACACCTTC. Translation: CASSLLNRPNYGYTF.